Listed below are T cell receptor beta chains from one sample, sequenced in a study of T-cell memory formation after mild COVID-19. TCRdb re-analysed the 5' RACE reads in MiXCR, keeping a single row per CDR3 protein. Seen here are about 16,000 distinct CDR3 sequences, approximately 23% observed once, and the top ten hold approximately 56%. The sequenced material came from PBMCs or a T cell subset sorted from them (not recorded which). Source of these receptors: a man aged 18 to 29 who had mild COVID-19 (a few samples of this study predate the infection). Cell type and time point are not known. The CDR3 runs from the conserved cysteine through the conserved F or W. A D gene is named only where the DNA matches it firmly. Rows give clone size only sometimes, using once, few, many, or a class for an expanded clone.

TRBD2	TRBJ2-7	-	TRBV27	CASRLRGGNYEQYF	TGTGCCAGCAGGTTGCGGGGGGGAAACTACGAGCAGTACTTC
TRBD1	TRBJ2-1	many	TRBV11-2	CASSLLGGQGMLVGYNEQFF	TGTGCCAGCAGCCTATTAGGGGGACAGGGGATGTTGGTTGGGTACAATGAGCAGTTCTTC
-	TRBJ2-4	few	TRBV29-1	CSVEMTEGGIQYF	TGCAGCGTTGAAATGACGGAGGGCGGCATTCAGTACTTC
-	TRBJ2-1	-	TRBV5-1	CASSLGPDGEQFF	TGCGCCAGCAGCTTAGGACCAGACGGTGAGCAGTTCTTC
-	TRBJ2-4	-	TRBV4-2	CASSQPFEGRKNIQYF	TGTGCCAGCAGCCAACCTTTCGAGGGTCGGAAAAACATTCAGTACTTC
TRBD1	TRBJ2-1	-	TRBV9	CASSPGQADNEQFF	TGTGCCAGCAGCCCGGGACAGGCCGACAATGAGCAGTTCTTC
TRBD2	TRBJ2-5	-	TRBV6-5	CASSYSIPSGRQETQYF	TGTGCCAGCAGTTACTCGATACCTAGCGGGCGTCAAGAGACCCAGTACTTC
TRBD2	TRBJ2-5	many	TRBV15	CATSRDSISGGTLRTQYF	TGTGCCACCAGCAGAGATTCCATTAGCGGGGGTACACTAAGGACCCAGTACTTC
-	TRBJ1-3	few	TRBV4-1	CASMGGRQSTSGNTIYF	TGCGCCAGCATGGGAGGTAGACAGTCTACCTCTGGAAACACCATATATTTT
-	TRBJ1-6	few	TRBV6-6	CASSPGRGGNSPLHF	TGTGCCAGCAGCCCAGGCAGGGGAGGCAATTCACCCCTCCACTTT
-	TRBJ2-1	-	TRBV7-3	CASSSQGYEQFF	TGTGCCAGCAGTTCACAGGGCTATGAGCAGTTCTTC
-	TRBJ2-2	-	TRBV19	CASSPGPTTGELFF	TGTGCCAGTAGTCCGGGACCCACCACCGGGGAGCTGTTTTTT
-	TRBJ2-5	once	TRBV29-1	CSVEDNTETQYF	TGCAGCGTTGAAGATAATACGGAGACCCAGTACTTC
TRBD1	TRBJ1-1	many	TRBV5-4	CATGGVGNTEAFF	TGTGCTACAGGGGGCGTTGGGAACACTGAAGCTTTCTTT
-	TRBJ1-3	many	TRBV30	CAWSPDNSGNTIYF	TGTGCCTGGAGTCCAGACAACTCTGGAAACACCATATATTTT
-	TRBJ1-2	-	TRBV6-6	CASSYSIGGRGIYGYTF	TGTGCCAGCAGTTACTCGATTGGAGGCCGAGGGATTTATGGCTACACCTTC
TRBD1	TRBJ1-2	few	TRBV12-5	CASGLVLGTDYGYTF	TGTGCTAGTGGTTTGGTACTCGGGACAGACTATGGCTACACCTTC
-	TRBJ2-7	many	TRBV10-3	CAIMGTETYEQYF	TGTGCCATCATGGGGACGGAAACCTACGAGCAGTACTTC
TRBD1	TRBJ2-3	-	TRBV20-1	CSAYRDRGTDTQYF	TGCAGTGCTTACCGGGACAGGGGCACAGATACGCAGTATTTT
-	TRBJ2-5	many	TRBV23-1	CASSQPGGDTQVRETQYF	TGCGCCAGCAGTCAACCCGGCGGGGACACCCAAGTGCGAGAGACCCAGTACTTC
-	TRBJ2-1	-	TRBV18	CASSPLLGAYNEQFF	TGTGCCAGCTCACCACTGTTGGGGGCCTACAATGAGCAGTTCTTC
-	TRBJ1-1	many	TRBV7-9	CASSPTGGFTEAFF	TGTGCCAGCAGCCCCACCGGGGGGTTCACTGAAGCTTTCTTT
TRBD2	TRBJ2-1	many	TRBV4-3	CASSQTLPWSTAGATYNEQFF	TGCGCCAGCAGCCAGACCCTTCCCTGGAGTACAGCGGGGGCGACCTACAATGAGCAGTTCTTC
TRBD2	TRBJ2-1	many	TRBV27	CASIPAGGPNEQFF	TGTGCCAGCATACCAGCGGGGGGGCCAAATGAGCAGTTCTTC
-	TRBJ1-1	many	TRBV7-2	CASSLAGTANTEAFF	TGTGCCAGCAGCTTAGCCGGGACGGCGAACACTGAAGCTTTCTTT
TRBD2	TRBJ2-1	once	TRBV6-2/TRBV6-3	CASSSRGGGYNEQFF	TGTGCCAGCAGTTCTCGGGGGGGAGGCTACAATGAGCAGTTCTTC
-	TRBJ1-5	few	TRBV10-2	CASTEGLANQPQHF	TGCGCCAGCACGGAGGGGCTCGCGAATCAGCCCCAGCATTTT
-	TRBJ2-3	many	TRBV6-5	CASIPSWGSTDTQYF	TGTGCCAGCATCCCTTCATGGGGCTCCACAGATACGCAGTATTTT
-	TRBJ1-1	-	TRBV30	CAWSKAGRPPEAFF	TGTGCCTGGAGTAAGGCAGGGAGACCCCCTGAAGCTTTCTTT
TRBD2	TRBJ2-5	-	TRBV28	CASSLRGVETQYF	TGTGCCAGCAGTTTACGGGGGGTAGAGACCCAGTACTTC
TRBD1	TRBJ2-7	-	TRBV18	CASSTDRGTVSYEQYF	TGTGCCAGCTCAACCGACAGGGGGACGGTTTCCTACGAGCAGTACTTC
-	TRBJ2-1	-	TRBV7-8	CASSSSPTGNEQFF	TGTGCCAGCAGTTCCTCCCCCACCGGCAATGAGCAGTTCTTC
TRBD2	TRBJ2-1	many	TRBV10-1	CASSESTIAGAENEQFF	TGCGCCAGCAGTGAGTCGACCATAGCGGGGGCGGAGAATGAGCAGTTCTTC
-	TRBJ1-2	many	TRBV20-1	CSAVGLYGYTF	TGCAGTGCTGTAGGACTCTATGGCTACACCTTC
-	TRBJ2-3	many	TRBV12-3/TRBV12-4	CASSLLLGAGDTQYF	TGTGCCAGCAGTTTATTATTGGGGGCAGGGGATACGCAGTATTTT
-	TRBJ1-6	many	TRBV4-2	CASSPEAIDNSPLHF	TGTGCCAGCAGCCCCGAGGCTATCGATAATTCACCCCTCCACTTT
-	TRBJ2-5	many	TRBV6-5	CASSLSVGVRETQYF	TGTGCCAGCAGTTTGTCGGTCGGCGTCCGGGAGACCCAGTACTTC
-	TRBJ1-5	many	TRBV7-9	CASSPPMGNQPQHF	TGTGCCAGCAGTCCACCAATGGGCAATCAGCCCCAGCATTTT
-	TRBJ1-6	many	TRBV7-9	CASSAQSPPLHF	TGTGCCAGCAGCGCGCAGAGTCCACCCCTCCACTTT
-	TRBJ2-2	-	TRBV5-6	CASSWGTGELFF	TGTGCCAGCAGTTGGGGGACCGGGGAGCTGTTTTTT
TRBD2	TRBJ2-2	few	TRBV2	CASSFRDYRGANTGELFF	TGTGCCAGCAGTTTCCGGGACTACCGAGGCGCGAACACCGGGGAGCTGTTTTTT
-	TRBJ2-7	many	TRBV7-6	CASSLIQDEQYF	TGTGCCAGCAGCTTAATCCAGGACGAGCAGTACTTC
-	TRBJ1-2	many	TRBV10-3	CAIRHRDFIYGYTF	TGTGCCATCAGGCACAGGGACTTCATCTATGGCTACACCTTC
-	TRBJ1-2	-	TRBV20-1	CSAGTGTHYGYTF	TGCAGTGCCGGCACAGGGACCCACTATGGCTACACCTTC
-	TRBJ2-3	-	TRBV15	CATSTRVRTDTQYF	TGTGCCACCAGCACCAGGGTACGCACAGATACGCAGTATTTT
-	TRBJ2-3	many	TRBV4-3	CASSPADRLSADTQYF	TGCGCCAGCAGCCCAGCCGACAGGCTTTCTGCAGATACGCAGTATTTT
TRBD2	TRBJ2-1	few	TRBV2	CASSELAGGPREYNEQFF	TGTGCCAGCAGTGAACTAGCGGGGGGTCCGAGGGAGTACAATGAGCAGTTCTTC
-	TRBJ2-1	once	TRBV20-1	CSAGGQTYNEQFF	TGCAGTGCCGGCGGGCAGACCTACAATGAGCAGTTCTTC
-	TRBJ2-1	many	TRBV7-9	CASSSGLYNEQFF	TGTGCCAGCAGCTCGGGACTTTACAATGAGCAGTTCTTC
-	TRBJ2-2	many	TRBV5-1	CASSQTNRETGELFF	TGCGCCAGCAGCCAGACTAACAGGGAAACCGGGGAGCTGTTTTTT
-	TRBJ2-7	few	TRBV7-9	CASSLVLTDYEQYF	TGTGCCAGCAGCTTAGTTTTAACAGACTACGAGCAGTACTTC